This TCR beta chain is from a study of T cells in pancreatic ductal adenocarcinoma. Findings of the study overall: Tumor samples had fewer productive templates and approximately 8.2-fold fewer unique clonotypes than blood. Results skew toward the minority of patients with early-stage disease. No significant tumor-blood clonality difference; means were about 0.12 and 0.073.

Surgery without prior neoadjuvant therapy was the treatment of the selected pancreatic ductal adenocarcinoma patients. Data came from immunoSEQ multiplex PCR; TCRdb stores just in-frame clones and leaves some out. The sample has under 30,000 clones, roughly 92% seen once. This clone showed up just once. Its antigen is undetermined. A read error may account for a junction end that differs from germline. The CDR3 has 16 amino acids. Germline loops: CDR1 SGHNT, CDR2 YYREEE (reference sequence). The sample comprised PBMCs. The chain carries TRBV5-4 and TRBJ1-2, with 9 bases lining up with TRBD1. This TCR came from a human donor with pancreatic ductal adenocarcinoma. CDR3 residues: CASSQDLGTGTYGYTF. The CDR3 DNA reads as TGCGCCAGCAGCCAAGATCTCGGGACAGGGACCTATGGCTACACCTTC.